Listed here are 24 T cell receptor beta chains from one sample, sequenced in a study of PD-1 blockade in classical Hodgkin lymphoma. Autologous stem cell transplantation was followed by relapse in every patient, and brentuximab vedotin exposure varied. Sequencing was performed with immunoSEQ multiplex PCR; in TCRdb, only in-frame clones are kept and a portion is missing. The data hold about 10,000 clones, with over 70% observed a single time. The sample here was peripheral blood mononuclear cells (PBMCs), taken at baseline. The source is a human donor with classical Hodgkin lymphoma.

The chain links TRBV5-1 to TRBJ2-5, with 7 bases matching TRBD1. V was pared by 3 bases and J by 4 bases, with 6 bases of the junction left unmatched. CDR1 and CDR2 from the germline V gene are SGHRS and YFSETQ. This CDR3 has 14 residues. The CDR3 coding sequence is TGCGCCAGCAGCTACGGACAGGCGAGAGAGACCCAGTACTTC. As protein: CASSYGQARETQYF.

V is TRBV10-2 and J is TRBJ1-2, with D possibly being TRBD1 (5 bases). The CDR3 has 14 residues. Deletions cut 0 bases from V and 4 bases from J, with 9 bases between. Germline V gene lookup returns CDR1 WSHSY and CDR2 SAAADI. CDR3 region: CASSESVRGYGYTF. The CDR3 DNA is TGCGCCAGCAGTGAGTCAGTGAGGGGCTATGGCTACACCTTC.

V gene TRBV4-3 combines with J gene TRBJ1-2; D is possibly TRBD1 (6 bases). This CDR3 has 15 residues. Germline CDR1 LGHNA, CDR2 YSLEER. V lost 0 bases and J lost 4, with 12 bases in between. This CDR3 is CASSQDQGQPYGYTF. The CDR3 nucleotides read TGCGCCAGCAGCCAAGATCAAGGACAGCCCTATGGCTACACCTTC.

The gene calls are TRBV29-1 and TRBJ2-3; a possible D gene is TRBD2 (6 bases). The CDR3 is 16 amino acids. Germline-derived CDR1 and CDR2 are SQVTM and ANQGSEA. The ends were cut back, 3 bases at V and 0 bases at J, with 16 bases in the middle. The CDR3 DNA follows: TGCAGCGTTGATAGTTCGGGCGCGGGGAGCACAGATACGCAGTATTTT. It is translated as CSVDSSGAGSTDTQYF.

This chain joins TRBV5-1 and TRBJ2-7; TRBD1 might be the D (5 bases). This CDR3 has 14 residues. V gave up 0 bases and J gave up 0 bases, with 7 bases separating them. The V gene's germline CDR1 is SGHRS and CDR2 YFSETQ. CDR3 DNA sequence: TGCGCCAGCAGCTTGGTCCAGGGCTCCTACGAGCAGTACTTC. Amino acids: CASSLVQGSYEQYF.

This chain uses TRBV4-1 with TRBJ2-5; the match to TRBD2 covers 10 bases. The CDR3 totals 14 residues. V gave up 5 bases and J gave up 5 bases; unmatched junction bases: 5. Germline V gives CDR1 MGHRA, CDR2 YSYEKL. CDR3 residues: CASSGSGGFETQYF. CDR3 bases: TGCGCCAGCAGCGGTAGCGGGGGGTTTGAGACCCAGTACTTC.

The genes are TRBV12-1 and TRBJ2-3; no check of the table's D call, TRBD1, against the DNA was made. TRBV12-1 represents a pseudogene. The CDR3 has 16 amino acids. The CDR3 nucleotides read TGTGCCAGCAGCTCACTGACAGGGCCTTGCACAGATACGCAGTATTTT. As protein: CASSSLTGPCTDTQYF.

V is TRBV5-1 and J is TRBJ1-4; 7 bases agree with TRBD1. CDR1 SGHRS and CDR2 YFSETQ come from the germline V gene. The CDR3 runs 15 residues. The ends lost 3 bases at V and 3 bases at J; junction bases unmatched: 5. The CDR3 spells CASSSEGGPNEKLFF. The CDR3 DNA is TGCGCCAGCAGCTCCGAAGGGGGCCCTAATGAAAAACTGTTTTTT.

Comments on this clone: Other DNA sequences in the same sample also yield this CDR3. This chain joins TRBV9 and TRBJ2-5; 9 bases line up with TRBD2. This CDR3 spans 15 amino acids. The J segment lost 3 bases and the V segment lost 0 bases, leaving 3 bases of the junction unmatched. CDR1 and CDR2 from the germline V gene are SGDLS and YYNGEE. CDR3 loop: CASSVGLAEKETQYF. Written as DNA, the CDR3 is TGTGCCAGCAGCGTAGGACTAGCGGAGAAAGAGACCCAGTACTTC. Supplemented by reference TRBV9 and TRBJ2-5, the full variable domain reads DSGVTQTPKHLITATGQRVTLRCSPRSGDLSVYWYQQSLDQGLQFLIQYYNGEERAKGNILERFSAQQFPDLHSELNLSSLELGDSALYFCASSVGLAEKETQYFGPGTRLLVL.

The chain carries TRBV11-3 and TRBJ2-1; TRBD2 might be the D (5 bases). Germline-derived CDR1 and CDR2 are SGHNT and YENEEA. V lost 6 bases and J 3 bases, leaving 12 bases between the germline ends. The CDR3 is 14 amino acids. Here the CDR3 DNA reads TGTGCCAGCAGTCACGGGGTTATCTACAATGAGCAGTTCTTC. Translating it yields CASSHGVIYNEQFF.

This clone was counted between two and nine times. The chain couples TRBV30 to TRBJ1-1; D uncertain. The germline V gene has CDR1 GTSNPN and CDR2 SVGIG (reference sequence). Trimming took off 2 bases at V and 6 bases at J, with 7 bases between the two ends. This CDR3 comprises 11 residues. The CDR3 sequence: CAWSTWSEAFF. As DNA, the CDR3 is TGTGCCTGGAGTACGTGGTCTGAAGCTTTCTTT.

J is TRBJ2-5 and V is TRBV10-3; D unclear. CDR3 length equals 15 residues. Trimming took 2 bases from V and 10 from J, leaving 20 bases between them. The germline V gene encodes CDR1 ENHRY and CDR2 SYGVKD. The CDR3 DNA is TGTGCCATCAGTGAGATTCCCCGGGCCCCAAAGAGCCAGTACTTC. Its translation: CAISEIPRAPKSQYF.

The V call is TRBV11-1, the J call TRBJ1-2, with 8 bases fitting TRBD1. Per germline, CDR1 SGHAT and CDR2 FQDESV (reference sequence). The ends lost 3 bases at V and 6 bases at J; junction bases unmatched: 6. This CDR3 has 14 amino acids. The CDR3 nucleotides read TGTGCCAGCAGCTTGGACAGGGTTACGGATGGCTACACCTTC. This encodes CASSLDRVTDGYTF.

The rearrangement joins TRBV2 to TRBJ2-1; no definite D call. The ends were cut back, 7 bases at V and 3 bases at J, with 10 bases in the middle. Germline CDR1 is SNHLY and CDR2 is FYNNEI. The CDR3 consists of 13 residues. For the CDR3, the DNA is TGTGCCAGCAACCCATTCATCTACAATGAGCAGTTCTTC. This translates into CASNPFIYNEQFF.

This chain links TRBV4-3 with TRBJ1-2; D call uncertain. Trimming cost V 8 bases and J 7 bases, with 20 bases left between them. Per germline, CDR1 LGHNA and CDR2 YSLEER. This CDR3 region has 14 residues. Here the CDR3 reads CASSPGEGGRGYTF. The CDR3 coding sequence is TGCGCCAGCTCGCCCGGGGAGGGAGGTCGTGGCTACACCTTC.

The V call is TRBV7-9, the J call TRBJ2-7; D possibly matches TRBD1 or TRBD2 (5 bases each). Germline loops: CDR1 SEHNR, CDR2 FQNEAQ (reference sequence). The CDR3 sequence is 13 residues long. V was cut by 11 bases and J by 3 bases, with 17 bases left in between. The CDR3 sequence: CAVPLGAGYEQYF. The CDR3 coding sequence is TGTGCCGTCCCCCTCGGGGCAGGCTACGAGCAGTACTTC.

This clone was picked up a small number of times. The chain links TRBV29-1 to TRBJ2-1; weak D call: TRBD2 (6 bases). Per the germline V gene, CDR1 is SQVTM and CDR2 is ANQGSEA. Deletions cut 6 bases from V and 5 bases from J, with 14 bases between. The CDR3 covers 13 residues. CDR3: CSVAGRLNNEQFF. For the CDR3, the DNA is TGCAGCGTAGCCGGGAGATTGAACAATGAGCAGTTCTTC.

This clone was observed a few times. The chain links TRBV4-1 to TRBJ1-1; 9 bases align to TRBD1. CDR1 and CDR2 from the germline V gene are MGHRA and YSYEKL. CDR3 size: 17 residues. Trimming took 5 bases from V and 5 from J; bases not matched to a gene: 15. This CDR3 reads CASSFVPGQGSQTEAFF. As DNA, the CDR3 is TGCGCCAGCAGCTTCGTCCCGGGACAGGGTAGTCAAACTGAAGCTTTCTTT.

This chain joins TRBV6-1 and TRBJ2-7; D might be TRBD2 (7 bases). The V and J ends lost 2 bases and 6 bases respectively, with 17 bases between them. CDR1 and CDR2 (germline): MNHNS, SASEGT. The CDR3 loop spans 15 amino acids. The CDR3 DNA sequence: TGTGCCAGCAGTGAATACCTGGGGGGGCTGGGCGAGCAGTACTTC. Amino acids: CASSEYLGGLGEQYF.

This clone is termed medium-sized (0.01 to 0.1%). As DNA, the CDR3 is TGTGCCAGCAGGGAGGGTTGGGGGAGCACTGAAGCTTTCTTT. Translated: CASREGWGSTEAFF. V and J are TRBV2 and TRBJ1-1, with TRBD1 as a possible D gene (5 bases). The ends were cut back, 6 bases at V and 4 bases at J, with 15 bases in the middle. Germline CDR1 is SNHLY and CDR2 is FYNNEI. The CDR3 is 14 amino acids.

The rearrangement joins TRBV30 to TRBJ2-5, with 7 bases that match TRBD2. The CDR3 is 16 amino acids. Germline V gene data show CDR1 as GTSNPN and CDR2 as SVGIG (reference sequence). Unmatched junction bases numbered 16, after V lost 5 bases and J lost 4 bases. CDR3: CAWALRRGVRGETQYF. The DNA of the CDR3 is TGTGCCTGGGCCCTAAGACGGGGGGTAAGGGGAGAGACCCAGTACTTC.

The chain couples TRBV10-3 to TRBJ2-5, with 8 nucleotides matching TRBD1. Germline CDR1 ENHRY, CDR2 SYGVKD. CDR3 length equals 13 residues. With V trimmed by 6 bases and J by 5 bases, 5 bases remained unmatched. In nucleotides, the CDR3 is TGTGCCATCAGATCGGACAGGGTTGAGACCCAGTACTTC. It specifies CAIRSDRVETQYF.

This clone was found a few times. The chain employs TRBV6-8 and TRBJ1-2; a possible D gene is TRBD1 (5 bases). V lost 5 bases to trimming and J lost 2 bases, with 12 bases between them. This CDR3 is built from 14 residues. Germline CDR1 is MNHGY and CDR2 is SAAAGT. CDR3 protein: CASSDTAGNYGYTF. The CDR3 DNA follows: TGTGCCAGCAGTGACACAGCAGGGAACTATGGCTACACCTTC.

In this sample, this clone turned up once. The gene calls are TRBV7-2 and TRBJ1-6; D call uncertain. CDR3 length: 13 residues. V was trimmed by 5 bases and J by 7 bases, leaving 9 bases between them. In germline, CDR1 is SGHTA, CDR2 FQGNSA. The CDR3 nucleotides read TGTGCCAGCAGCCCAGGAGCGAATTCACCCCTCCACTTT. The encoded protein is CASSPGANSPLHF.